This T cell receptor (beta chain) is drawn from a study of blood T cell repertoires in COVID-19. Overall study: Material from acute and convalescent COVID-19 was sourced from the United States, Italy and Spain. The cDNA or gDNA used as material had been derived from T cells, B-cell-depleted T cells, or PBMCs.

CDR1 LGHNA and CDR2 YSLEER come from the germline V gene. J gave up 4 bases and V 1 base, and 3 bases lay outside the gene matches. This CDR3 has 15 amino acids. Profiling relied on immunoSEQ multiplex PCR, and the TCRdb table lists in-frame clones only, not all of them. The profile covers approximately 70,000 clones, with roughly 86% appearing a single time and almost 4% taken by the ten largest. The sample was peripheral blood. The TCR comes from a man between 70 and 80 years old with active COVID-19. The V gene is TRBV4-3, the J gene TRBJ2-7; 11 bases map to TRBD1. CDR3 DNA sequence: TGCGCCAGCAGCCAAGGTGGGACAGGGGGGTACGAGCAGTACTTC. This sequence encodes CASSQGGTGGYEQYF.